This entry lists 14 T cell receptor beta chains sequenced from one sample in a study of blood T cell repertoires in COVID-19. Assay: immunoSEQ multiplex PCR; the TCRdb copy retains only in-frame clones and omits some. The table includes some 200,000 clones, 70% to 90% detected once. The sequenced sample consisted of peripheral blood. Receptors were obtained from a man aged 60 to 69 with COVID-19, enrolled during active disease.

This clone showed up just once. This sequence joins TRBV10-1 and TRBJ2-5, with D unresolved. CDR1 is WNHNN and CDR2 is SYGVQD in the germline V gene (reference sequence). This CDR3 has 9 amino acids. Trimming took off 8 bases at V and 7 bases at J, with 5 bases between the two ends. The CDR3: CASLRTQYF. The DNA of the CDR3 is TGCGCCAGCTTGAGGACCCAGTACTTC.

The rearrangement links TRBV5-5 to TRBJ1-5, with D unclear. The CDR3 runs to 14 residues. From germline, CDR1 is SGHKS and CDR2 YYEKEE (reference sequence). The V and J ends lost 4 bases and 0 bases respectively, with 8 bases between them. CDR3: CASSIEYSNQPQHF. Written as DNA, the CDR3 is TGTGCCAGCAGCATCGAGTATAGCAATCAGCCCCAGCATTTT.

This chain links TRBV5-1 with TRBJ2-7, with 12 bases fitting TRBD2. Per the germline V gene, CDR1 is SGHRS and CDR2 is YFSETQ. The CDR3 length is 15 residues. Trimming at V came to 4 bases and at J to 2 bases, leaving 4 bases not matched to a gene. DNA of the CDR3: TGCGCCAGCAGCCCACTAGCGGGAGGTACCTACGAGCAGTACTTC. Translated: CASSPLAGGTYEQYF.

The V and J genes are TRBV9 and TRBJ2-5, with 13 positions matching TRBD2. The CDR3 length is 16 residues. The ends lost 4 bases at V and 4 bases at J; junction bases unmatched: 7. Germline CDR1 and CDR2: SGDLS and YYNGEE. The CDR3 protein is CASSPGLAGRVETQYF. CDR3 DNA: TGTGCCAGCAGCCCGGGACTAGCGGGACGAGTAGAGACCCAGTACTTC. Full variable domain (remainder filled in from reference TRBV9 and TRBJ2-5): DSGVTQTPKHLITATGQRVTLRCSPRSGDLSVYWYQQSLDQGLQFLIQYYNGEERAKGNILERFSAQQFPDLHSELNLSSLELGDSALYFCASSPGLAGRVETQYFGPGTRLLVL.

The rearrangement joins TRBV30 to TRBJ2-5, with 8 bases fitting TRBD2. Germline values: CDR1 GTSNPN, CDR2 SVGIG (reference sequence). Germline trimming cut 2 bases from V and 4 bases from J; bases unmatched to any gene: 3. The CDR3 loop spans 13 amino acids. The CDR3 nucleotides are TGTGCCTGGAGTCTGGGACTAGGAGAGACCCAGTACTTC. This encodes CAWSLGLGETQYF.

The chain's CDR3 is CASSLSGQEQYF. The DNA of the CDR3 is TGTGCCAGCAGTTTATCTGGGCAAGAGCAGTACTTC. The chain couples TRBV28 to TRBJ2-7; D gene uncertain. V was trimmed by 1 base and J by 7 bases, leaving 8 bases between them. Germline CDR1 is MDHEN and CDR2 is SYDVKM. The CDR3 is 12 amino acids.

A single count supports this clone. J is TRBJ1-1 and V is TRBV5-8; D gene ambiguous. Per the germline V gene, CDR1 is SGHTS and CDR2 is YDEGEE. The CDR3 sequence is 14 residues long. The V end was cut by 0 bases, the J end by 4 bases, with 10 bases between. CDR3 nucleotides: TGTGCCAGCAGCTTGGGGCGGCGAGGCACTGAAGCTTTCTTT. This codes for CASSLGRRGTEAFF.

The count of this clone is one. The chain is built from TRBV28 and TRBJ2-6; possible D gene TRBD2, 6 bases. In germline, CDR1 is MDHEN, CDR2 SYDVKM. The length of the CDR3 is 15 residues. Trimming left V 6 bases short and J 0 bases short, with 9 bases between. CDR3 region: CASRAGSSGANVLTF. CDR3 in DNA: TGTGCCAGCAGGGCCGGGAGCTCTGGGGCCAACGTCCTGACTTTC.

The rearrangement links TRBV2 to TRBJ2-7; a weak D match, TRBD2 (6 bases). Trimming cost V 10 bases and J 2 bases, with 18 bases left between them. Germline V gene data show CDR1 as SNHLY and CDR2 as FYNNEI. The CDR3 extends over 14 amino acids. The CDR3 sequence is CATSKGTGAYEQYF. The CDR3 DNA reads as TGTGCCACCTCCAAGGGGACGGGGGCCTACGAGCAGTACTTC.

V is TRBV7-3 and J is TRBJ1-2; 7 bases map to TRBD1. With 3 bases clipped from V and 2 bases from J, the junction kept 0 bases outside the gene matches. This CDR3 region has 13 residues. CDR1 is SGHTA, CDR2 FQGTGA, per germline. In DNA form, the CDR3 reads TGTGCCAGCAGCTTGGGACAGAACTATGGCTACACCTTC. Translation: CASSLGQNYGYTF. The full variable domain, in which reference TRBV7-3 and TRBJ1-2 provide the parts outside the CDR3, is GAGVSQTPSNKVTEKGKYVELRCDPISGHTALYWYRQSLGQGPEFLIYFQGTGAADDSGLPNDRFFAVRPEGSVSTLKIQRTERGDSAVYLCASSLGQNYGYTFGSGTRLTVV.

The chain is built from TRBV15 and TRBJ2-5; the D gene is possibly TRBD2 (5 bases). CDR1 is LNHNV, CDR2 YYDKDF, per germline (reference sequence). Trimming stripped 2 bases from V and 2 bases from J, with 9 bases between. CDR3 length equals 14 residues. DNA for the CDR3: TGTGCCACCAGCAGAAGACGGGAACAAGAGACCCAGTACTTC. Its protein product is CATSRRREQETQYF.

The chain couples TRBV7-8 to TRBJ2-7; TRBD1 might be the D (6 bases). Trimming stripped 4 bases from V and 0 bases from J, with 13 bases between. There are 15 residues in the CDR3. The germline CDR1 and CDR2 sequences are SGHVS and FQNEAQ. CDR3 DNA: TGTGCCAGCAGCTCGAAAAGGACAGTCTCCTACGAGCAGTACTTC. Its translation: CASSSKRTVSYEQYF.

This clone is a singleton in its sample. The chain has TRBV3-1 (or the pseudogene TRBV3-2) and TRBJ1-3; D ambiguous. There are 14 residues in the CDR3. V was pared by 4 bases and J by 0 bases, with 7 bases between. Germline V gene data show CDR1 as LGHDT and CDR2 as YNNKEL (reference sequence). This CDR3 is CASSRTTSGNTIYF. The CDR3 DNA reads as TGTGCCAGCAGCCGAACTACCTCTGGAAACACCATATATTTT.

The chain employs TRBV11-3 and TRBJ2-4; 8 bases map to TRBD1. The junction had 10 bases not matched to a gene; V was cut back by 4 bases and J by 11 bases. This CDR3 is built from 14 residues. CDR1 and CDR2 (germline): SGHNT, YENEEA. CDR3 DNA: TGTGCCAGCAGCTCAGCAGGGGGCGAAACCCTTCAGTACTTC. Amino acids: CASSSAGGETLQYF.